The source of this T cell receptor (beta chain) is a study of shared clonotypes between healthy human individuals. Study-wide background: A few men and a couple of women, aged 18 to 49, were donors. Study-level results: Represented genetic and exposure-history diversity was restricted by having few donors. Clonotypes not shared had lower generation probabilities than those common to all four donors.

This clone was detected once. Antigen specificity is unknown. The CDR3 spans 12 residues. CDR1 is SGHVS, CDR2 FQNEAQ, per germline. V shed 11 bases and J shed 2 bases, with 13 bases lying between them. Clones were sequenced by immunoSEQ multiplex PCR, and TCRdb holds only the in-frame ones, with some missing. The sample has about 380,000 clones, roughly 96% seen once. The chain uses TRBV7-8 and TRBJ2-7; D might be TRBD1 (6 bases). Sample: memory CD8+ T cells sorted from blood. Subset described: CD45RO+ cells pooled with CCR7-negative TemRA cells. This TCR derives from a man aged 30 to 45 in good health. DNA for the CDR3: TGTGCCGCGAAGGGGGATACCTACGAGCAGTACTTC. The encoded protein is CAAKGDTYEQYF.